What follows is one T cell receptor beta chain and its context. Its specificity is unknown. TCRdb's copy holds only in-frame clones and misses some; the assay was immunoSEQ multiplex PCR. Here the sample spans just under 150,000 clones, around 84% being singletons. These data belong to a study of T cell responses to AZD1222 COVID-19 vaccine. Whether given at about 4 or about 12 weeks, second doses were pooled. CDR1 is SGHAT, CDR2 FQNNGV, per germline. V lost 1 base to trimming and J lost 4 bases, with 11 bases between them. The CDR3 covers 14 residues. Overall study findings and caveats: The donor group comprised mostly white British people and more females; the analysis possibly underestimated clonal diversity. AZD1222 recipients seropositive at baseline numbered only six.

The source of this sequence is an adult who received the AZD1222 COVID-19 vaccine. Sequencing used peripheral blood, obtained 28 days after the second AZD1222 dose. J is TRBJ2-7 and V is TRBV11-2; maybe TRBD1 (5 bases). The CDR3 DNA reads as TGTGCCAGCAGCTTAGGAGCAGACAGATACGAGCAGTACTTC. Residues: CASSLGADRYEQYF.